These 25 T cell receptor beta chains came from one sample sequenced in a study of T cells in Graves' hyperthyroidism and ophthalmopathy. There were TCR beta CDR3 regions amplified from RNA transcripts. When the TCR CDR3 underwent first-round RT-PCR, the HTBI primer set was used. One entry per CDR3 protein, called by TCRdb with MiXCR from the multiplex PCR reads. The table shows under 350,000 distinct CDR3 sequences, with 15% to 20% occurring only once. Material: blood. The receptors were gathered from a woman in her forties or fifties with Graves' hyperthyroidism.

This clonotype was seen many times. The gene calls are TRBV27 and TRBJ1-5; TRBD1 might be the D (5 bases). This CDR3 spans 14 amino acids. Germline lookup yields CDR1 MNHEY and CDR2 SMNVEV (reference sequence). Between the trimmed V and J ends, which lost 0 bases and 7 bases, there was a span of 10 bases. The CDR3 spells CASSLSGEGQPQHF. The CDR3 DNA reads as TGTGCCAGCAGTTTATCAGGGGAAGGGCAGCCCCAGCATTTT.

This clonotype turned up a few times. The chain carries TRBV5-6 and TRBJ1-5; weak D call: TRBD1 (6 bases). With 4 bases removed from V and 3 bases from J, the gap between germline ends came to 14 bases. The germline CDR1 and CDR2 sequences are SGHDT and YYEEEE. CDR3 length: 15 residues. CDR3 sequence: CASSHGQGNNQPQHF. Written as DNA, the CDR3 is TGTGCCAGCAGCCATGGGCAGGGGAACAATCAGCCCCAGCATTTT.

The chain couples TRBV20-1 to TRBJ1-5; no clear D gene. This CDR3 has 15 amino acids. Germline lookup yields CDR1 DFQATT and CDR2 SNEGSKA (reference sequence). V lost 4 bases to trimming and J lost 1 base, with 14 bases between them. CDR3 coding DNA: TGCAGTGCTACCGTCTCGCCAGCGAGCAATCAGCCCCAGCATTTT. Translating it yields CSATVSPASNQPQHF.

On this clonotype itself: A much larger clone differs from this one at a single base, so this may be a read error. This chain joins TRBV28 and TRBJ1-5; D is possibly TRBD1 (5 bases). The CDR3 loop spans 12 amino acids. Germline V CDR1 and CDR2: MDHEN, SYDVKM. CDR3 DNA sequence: TGTGTCAGCAGCATCAAGCTGGGGGCCCAGCATTTT. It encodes CVSSIKLGAQHF.

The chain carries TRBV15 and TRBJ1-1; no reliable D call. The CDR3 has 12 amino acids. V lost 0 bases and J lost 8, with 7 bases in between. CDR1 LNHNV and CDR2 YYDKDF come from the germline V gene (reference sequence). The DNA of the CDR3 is TGTGCCACCAGCAGAGATTTAGGGGAAGCTTTCTTT. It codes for CATSRDLGEAFF.

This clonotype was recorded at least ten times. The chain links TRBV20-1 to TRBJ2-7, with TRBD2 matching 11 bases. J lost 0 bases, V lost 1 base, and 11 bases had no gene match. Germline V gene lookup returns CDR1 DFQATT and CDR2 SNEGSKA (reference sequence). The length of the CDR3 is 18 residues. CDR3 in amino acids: CSARGRGTSGTFSYEQYF. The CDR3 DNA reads TGCAGTGCTAGAGGGCGGGGGACTAGCGGAACCTTCTCCTACGAGCAGTACTTC.

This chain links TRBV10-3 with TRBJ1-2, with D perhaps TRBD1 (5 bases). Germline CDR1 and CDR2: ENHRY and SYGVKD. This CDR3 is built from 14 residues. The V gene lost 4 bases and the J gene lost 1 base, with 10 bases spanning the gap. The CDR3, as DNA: TGTGCCATCAGTGGCGCAGGGAATAACTATGGCTACACCTTC. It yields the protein CAISGAGNNYGYTF.

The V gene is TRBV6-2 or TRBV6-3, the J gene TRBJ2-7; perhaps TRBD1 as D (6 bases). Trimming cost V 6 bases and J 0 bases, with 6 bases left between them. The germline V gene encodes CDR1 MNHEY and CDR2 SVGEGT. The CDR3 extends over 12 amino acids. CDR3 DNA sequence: TGTGCCAGCAGACAGGGCTCCTACGAGCAGTACTTC. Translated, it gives CASRQGSYEQYF.

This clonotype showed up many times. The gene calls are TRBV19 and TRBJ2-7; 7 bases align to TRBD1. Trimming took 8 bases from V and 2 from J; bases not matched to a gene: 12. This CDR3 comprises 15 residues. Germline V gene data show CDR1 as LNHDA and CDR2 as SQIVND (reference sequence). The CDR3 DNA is TGTGCCAGTTGTAAGGACAGGCGGCGCGCCTACGAGCAGTACGTC. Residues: CASCKDRRRAYEQYV.

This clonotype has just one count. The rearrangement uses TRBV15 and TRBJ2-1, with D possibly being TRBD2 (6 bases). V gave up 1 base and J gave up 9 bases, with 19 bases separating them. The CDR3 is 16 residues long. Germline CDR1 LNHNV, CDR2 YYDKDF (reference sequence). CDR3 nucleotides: TGTGCCACCAGCAGAGTAGTGCGGAGGGGAGATGGTGAGCAGTTCTTC. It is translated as CATSRVVRRGDGEQFF. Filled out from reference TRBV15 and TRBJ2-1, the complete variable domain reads DAMVIQNPRYQVTQFGKPVTLSCSQTLNHNVMYWYQQKSSQAPKLLFHYYDKDFNNEADTPDNFQSRRPNTSFCFLDIRSPGLGDTAMYLCATSRVVRRGDGEQFFGPGTRLTVL.

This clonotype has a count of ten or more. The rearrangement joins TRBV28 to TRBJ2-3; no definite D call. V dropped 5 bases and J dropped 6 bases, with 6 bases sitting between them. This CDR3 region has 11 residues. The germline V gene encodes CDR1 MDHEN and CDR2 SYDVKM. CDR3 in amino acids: CASSLSDTQYF. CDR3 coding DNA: TGTGCCAGCAGTCTTAGTGATACGCAGTATTTT.

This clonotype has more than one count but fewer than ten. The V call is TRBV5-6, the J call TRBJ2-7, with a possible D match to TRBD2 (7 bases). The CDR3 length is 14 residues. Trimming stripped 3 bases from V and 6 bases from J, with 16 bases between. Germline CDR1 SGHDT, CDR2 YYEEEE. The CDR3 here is CASSWKTSRGEQYV. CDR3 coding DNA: TGTGCCAGCAGCTGGAAGACTAGCAGGGGCGAGCAGTACGTC.

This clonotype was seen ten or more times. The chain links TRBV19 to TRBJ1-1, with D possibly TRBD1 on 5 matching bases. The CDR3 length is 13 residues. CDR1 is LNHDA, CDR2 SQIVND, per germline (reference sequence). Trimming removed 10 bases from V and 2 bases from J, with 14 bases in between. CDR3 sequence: CATVGHSNTEAFF. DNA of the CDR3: TGTGCCACAGTAGGACACTCTAACACTGAAGCTTTCTTT.

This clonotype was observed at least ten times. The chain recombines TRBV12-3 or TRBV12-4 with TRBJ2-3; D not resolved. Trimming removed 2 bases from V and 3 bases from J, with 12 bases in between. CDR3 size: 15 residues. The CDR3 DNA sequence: TGTGCCAGCAGTTTATTTGAGGAGCCAACAGATACGCAGTATTTT. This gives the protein CASSLFEEPTDTQYF.

CDR3 in amino acids: CASHREPPQDTQYF. The DNA for the CDR3 is TGCGCCAGCCACCGCGAACCCCCACAAGATACGCAGTATTTT. The chain employs TRBV5-1 and TRBJ2-3; the D is unclear. This CDR3 is 14 amino acids long. Germline CDR1 is SGHRS and CDR2 is YFSETQ. V was pared by 7 bases and J by 5 bases, with 17 bases between. Based on the CDR3 plus reference TRBV5-1 and TRBJ2-3, the full variable domain is KAGVTQTPRYLIKTRGQQVTLSCSPISGHRSVSWYQQTPGQGLQFLFEYFSETQRNKGNFPGRFSGRQFSNSRSEMNVSTLELGDSALYLCASHREPPQDTQYFGPGTRLTVL.

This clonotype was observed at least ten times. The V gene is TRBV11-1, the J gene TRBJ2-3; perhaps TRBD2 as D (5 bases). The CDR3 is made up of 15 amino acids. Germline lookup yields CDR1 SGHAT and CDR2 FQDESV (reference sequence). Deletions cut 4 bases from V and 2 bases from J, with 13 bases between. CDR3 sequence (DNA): TGTGCCAGCAGCTCTCAAGGCGGGTTCACAGATACGCAGTATTTT. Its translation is CASSSQGGFTDTQYF.

The CDR3 DNA sequence: TGTGCCACCGGTAAACGGGAGGGCTGGAATGAGCAGTTCTTC. It codes for CATGKREGWNEQFF. The chain employs TRBV6-1 and TRBJ2-1, with 8 bases identical to TRBD2. V dropped 10 bases and J dropped 7; count of bases not matched to a gene: 12. Germline V gene sequence: CDR1 MNHNS, CDR2 SASEGT. The CDR3 sequence is 14 residues long.

The CDR3 DNA sequence: TGTGCCAGCAGCTTTGTACAGGGGGCCGATGGCTACACCTTC. It translates to CASSFVQGADGYTF. This chain joins TRBV7-9 and TRBJ1-2; 9 bases are shared with TRBD1. V lost 3 bases to trimming and J lost 6 bases; unmatched junction nucleotides: 5. Germline assignment: CDR1 SEHNR and CDR2 FQNEAQ (reference sequence). The CDR3 is 14 amino acids. The variable domain in full, with the rest retrieved from reference TRBV7-9 and TRBJ1-2, is DTGVSQNPRHKITKRGQNVTFRCDPISEHNRLYWYRQTLGQGPEFLTYFQNEAQLEKSRLLSDRFSAERPKGSFSTLEIQRTEQGDSAMYLCASSFVQGADGYTFGSGTRLTVV.

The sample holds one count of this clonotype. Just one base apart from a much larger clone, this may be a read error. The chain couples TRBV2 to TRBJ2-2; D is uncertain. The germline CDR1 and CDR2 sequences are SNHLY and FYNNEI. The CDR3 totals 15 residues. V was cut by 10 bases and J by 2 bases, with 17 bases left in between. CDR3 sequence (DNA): TGTGCCACCCTGTCGGACCAGTGTAACACCGGGGAGCTGTTTTTT. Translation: CATLSDQCNTGELFF. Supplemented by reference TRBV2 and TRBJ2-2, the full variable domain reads EPEVTQTPSHQVTQMGQEVILRCVPISNHLYFYWYRQILGQKVEFLVSFYNNEISEKSEIFDDQFSVERPDGSNFTLKIRSTKLEDSAMYFCATLSDQCNTGELFFGEGSRLTVL.

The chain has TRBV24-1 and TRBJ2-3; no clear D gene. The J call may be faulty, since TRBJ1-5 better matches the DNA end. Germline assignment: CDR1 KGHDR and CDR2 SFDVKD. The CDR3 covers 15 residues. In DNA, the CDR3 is TGTGCCACCAGTGACTCGGGAACGGCGTCAGATACGCAGCATTTT. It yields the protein CATSDSGTASDTQHF.

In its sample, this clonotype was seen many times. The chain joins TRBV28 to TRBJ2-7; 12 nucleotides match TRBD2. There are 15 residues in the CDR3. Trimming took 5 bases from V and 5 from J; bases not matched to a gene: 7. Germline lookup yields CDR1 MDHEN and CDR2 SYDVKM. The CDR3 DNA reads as TGTGCCAGCAGTGCCAGGACTAGCGGGGAAGACGAGCAGTACTTC. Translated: CASSARTSGEDEQYF.

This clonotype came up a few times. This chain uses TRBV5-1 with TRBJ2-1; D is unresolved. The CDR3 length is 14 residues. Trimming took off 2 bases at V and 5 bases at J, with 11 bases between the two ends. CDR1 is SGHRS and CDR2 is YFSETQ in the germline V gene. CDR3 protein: CASSLHSQNNEQFF. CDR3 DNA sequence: TGCGCCAGCAGCTTACATTCCCAGAACAATGAGCAGTTCTTC.

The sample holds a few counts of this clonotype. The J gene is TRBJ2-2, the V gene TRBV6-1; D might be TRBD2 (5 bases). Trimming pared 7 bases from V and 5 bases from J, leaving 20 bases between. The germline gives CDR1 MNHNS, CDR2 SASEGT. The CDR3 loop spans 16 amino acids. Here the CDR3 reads CASKVAPTSGTGELFF. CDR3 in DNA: TGTGCCAGCAAGGTGGCACCCACCTCGGGGACCGGGGAGCTGTTTTTT.

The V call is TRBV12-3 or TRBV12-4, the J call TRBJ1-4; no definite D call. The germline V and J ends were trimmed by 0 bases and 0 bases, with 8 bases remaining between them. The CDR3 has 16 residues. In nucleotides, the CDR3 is TGTGCCAGCAGTTTAGCCGCATATGCAACTAATGAAAAACTGTTTTTT. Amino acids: CASSLAAYATNEKLFF.

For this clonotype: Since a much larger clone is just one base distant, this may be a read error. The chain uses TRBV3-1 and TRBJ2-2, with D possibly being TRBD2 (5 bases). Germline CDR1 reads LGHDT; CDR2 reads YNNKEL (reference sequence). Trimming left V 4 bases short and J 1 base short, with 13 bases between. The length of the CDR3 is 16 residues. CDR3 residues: CASSLLARENTGELFF. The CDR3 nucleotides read TGTGCCAGCAGCCTTTTAGCGAGGGAGAACACCGGGGAGCTGTTTTTT.